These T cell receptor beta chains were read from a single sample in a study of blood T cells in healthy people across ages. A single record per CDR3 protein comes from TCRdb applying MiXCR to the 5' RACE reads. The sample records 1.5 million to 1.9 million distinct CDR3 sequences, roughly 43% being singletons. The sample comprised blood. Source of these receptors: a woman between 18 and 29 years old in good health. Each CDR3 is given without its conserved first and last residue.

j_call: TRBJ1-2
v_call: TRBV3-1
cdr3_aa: ASSHIVGTGVGYT

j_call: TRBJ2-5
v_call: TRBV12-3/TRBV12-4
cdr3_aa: ASSPSTGGEMKQY

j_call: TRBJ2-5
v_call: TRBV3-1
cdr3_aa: ASSQLPDEQY

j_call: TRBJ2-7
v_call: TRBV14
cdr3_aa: ASSQGLTIARFEQY

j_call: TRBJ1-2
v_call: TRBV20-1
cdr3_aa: SATGLYGYT

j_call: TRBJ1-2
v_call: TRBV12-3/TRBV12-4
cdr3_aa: ASSTPPDGYT

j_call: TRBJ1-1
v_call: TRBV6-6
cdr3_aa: ASWKAGNTEAF

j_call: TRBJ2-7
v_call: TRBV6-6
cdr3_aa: ASSGGGQGMVEQY

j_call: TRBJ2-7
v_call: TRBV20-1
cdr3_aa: SASPIRDLSYEQY

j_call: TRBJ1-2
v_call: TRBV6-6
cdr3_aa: ASSSLAYGYT

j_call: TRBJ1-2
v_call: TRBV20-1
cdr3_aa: SAPEYGYT

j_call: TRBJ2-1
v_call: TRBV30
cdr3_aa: AWRAGPTEQF

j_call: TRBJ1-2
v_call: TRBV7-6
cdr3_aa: ASSLEVRGAYGYT

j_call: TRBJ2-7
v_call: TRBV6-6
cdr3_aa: ASSSPGQGATYEQY

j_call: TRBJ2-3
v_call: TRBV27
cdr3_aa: ASSLKGWLSTDTQY

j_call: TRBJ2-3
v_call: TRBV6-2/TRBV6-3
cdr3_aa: ASSYSNKPY